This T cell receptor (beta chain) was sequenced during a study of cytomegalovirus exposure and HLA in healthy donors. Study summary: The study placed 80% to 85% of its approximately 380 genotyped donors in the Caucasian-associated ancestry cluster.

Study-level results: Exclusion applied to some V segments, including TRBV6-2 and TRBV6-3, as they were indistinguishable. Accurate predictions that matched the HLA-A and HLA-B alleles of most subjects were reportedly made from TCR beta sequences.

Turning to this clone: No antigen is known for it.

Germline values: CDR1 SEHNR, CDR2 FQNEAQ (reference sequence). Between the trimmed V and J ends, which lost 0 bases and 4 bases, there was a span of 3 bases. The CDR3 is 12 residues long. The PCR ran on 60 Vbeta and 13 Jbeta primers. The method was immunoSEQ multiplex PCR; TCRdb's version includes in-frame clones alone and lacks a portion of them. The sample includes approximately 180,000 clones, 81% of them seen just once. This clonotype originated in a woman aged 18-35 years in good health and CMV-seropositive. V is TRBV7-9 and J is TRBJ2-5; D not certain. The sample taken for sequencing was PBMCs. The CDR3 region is CASSLAAETQYF. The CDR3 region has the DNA TGTGCCAGCAGCTTAGCGGCAGAGACCCAGTACTTC.